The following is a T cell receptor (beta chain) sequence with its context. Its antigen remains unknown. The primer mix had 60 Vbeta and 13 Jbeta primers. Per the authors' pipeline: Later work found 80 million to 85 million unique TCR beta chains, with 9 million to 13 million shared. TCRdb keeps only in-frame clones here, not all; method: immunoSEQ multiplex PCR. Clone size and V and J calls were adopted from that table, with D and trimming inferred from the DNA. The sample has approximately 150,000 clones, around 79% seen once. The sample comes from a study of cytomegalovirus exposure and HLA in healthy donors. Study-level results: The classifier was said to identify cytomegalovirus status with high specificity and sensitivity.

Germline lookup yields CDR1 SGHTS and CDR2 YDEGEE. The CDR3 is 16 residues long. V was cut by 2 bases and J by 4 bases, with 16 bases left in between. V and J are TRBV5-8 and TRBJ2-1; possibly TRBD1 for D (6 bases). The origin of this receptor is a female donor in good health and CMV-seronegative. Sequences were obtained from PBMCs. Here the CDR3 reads CASSLEEGRGYNEQFF. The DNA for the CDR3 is TGTGCCAGCAGCTTAGAAGAGGGAAGGGGGTACAATGAGCAGTTCTTC.